The 25 T cell receptor beta chains below were found in one sample sequenced in a study of shared clonotypes between healthy human individuals (TCRdb year 2020). Preparation of the library involved the immunoSEQ multiplex PCR assay. Imported from immuneACCESS, the table was reduced by TCRdb to in-frame sequences with V and J called. These copies leave out some clones; in studies compared against another copy, an unresolved V gene accounts for under half, and the cause of the remainder is not known. The sample yields 1,100,000 or so clones; roughly 74% were counted once. The ten largest clones represent approximately 0.52% of the sample. The specimen was memory CD4+ T cells from PBMCs. The sample's cell subset or site label is to be understood as: CD45RA-negative fraction. The receptors were gathered from a man aged 18 to 30 in good health. Some clones in this sample may be carry-over from other donors' samples.

DNA for the CDR3: TGCGCCAGCAGCCCGAGGACTAGCGGGCGTCAAGAGACCCAGTACTTC. It is translated as CASSPRTSGRQETQYF. The gene calls are TRBV4-3 and TRBJ2-5; 11 positions match TRBD2. This CDR3 is built from 16 residues. Germline V gene lookup returns CDR1 LGHNA and CDR2 YSLEER. V gave up 4 bases and J gave up 2 bases; unmatched junction bases: 6.

This clone was seen once. This sequence may be a read error, since a much larger clone differs from it by one base. The chain is built from TRBV5-1 and TRBJ2-5; D is undetermined. V gave up 4 bases and J gave up 3 bases, with 4 bases separating them. Germline assignment: CDR1 SGHRS and CDR2 YFSETQ. There are 11 residues in the CDR3. The CDR3 is CASSVEETQYF. The CDR3 DNA is TGCGCCAGCAGCGTGGAAGAGACCCAGTACTTC.

In its sample, this clone was seen a few times. V gene TRBV11-3 combines with J gene TRBJ2-2, with D perhaps TRBD1 (5 bases). V lost 6 bases and J lost 3, with 5 bases in between. The germline CDR1 and CDR2 sequences are SGHNT and YENEEA. The CDR3 totals 12 residues. The chain's CDR3 is CASRQDTGELFF. CDR3 sequence (DNA): TGTGCCAGCAGACAGGACACCGGGGAGCTGTTTTTT.

The rearrangement uses TRBV28 and TRBJ2-7; D not certain. Per the germline V gene, CDR1 is MDHEN and CDR2 is SYDVKM. V was pared by 7 bases and J by 2 bases, with 18 bases between. The CDR3 contains 15 residues. CDR3 nucleotide sequence: TGTGCCAGCACCCTCTCCCCGGTGGGTCCCTACGAGCAGTACTTC. Its translation: CASTLSPVGPYEQYF. Together with reference TRBV28 and TRBJ2-7, the CDR3 gives the full variable domain: DVKVTQSSRYLVKRTGEKVFLECVQDMDHENMFWYRQDPGLGLRLIYFSYDVKMKEKGDIPEGYSVSREKKERFSLILESASTNQTSMYLCASTLSPVGPYEQYFGPGTRLTVT.

The chain carries TRBV7-6 and TRBJ2-2; 16 bases match TRBD2. V lost 4 bases to trimming and J lost 4 bases; unmatched junction nucleotides: 9. This CDR3 is built from 19 residues. The V gene's germline CDR1 is SGHVS and CDR2 FNYEAQ. The CDR3 spells CASSSGLAGGPGSTGELFF. The CDR3 nucleotides are TGTGCCAGCAGCTCGGGACTAGCGGGAGGGCCGGGGAGCACCGGGGAGCTGTTTTTT.

Comments on this clone: A read error is possible here, since a much larger clone lies one base away. Additional DNA sequences in this sample encode the identical CDR3. The chain employs TRBV5-6 and TRBJ1-1; perhaps TRBD1 as D (5 bases). Deletions cut 2 bases from V and 0 bases from J, with 5 bases between. Germline V CDR1 and CDR2: SGHDT, YYEEEE. The CDR3 runs to 13 residues. The chain's CDR3 is CASSFRVNTEAFF. CDR3 DNA sequence: TGTGCCAGCAGCTTCAGGGTGAACACTGAAGCTTTCTTT.

The chain is built from TRBV5-1 and TRBJ1-1; D is perhaps TRBD1 (5 bases). From germline, CDR1 is SGHRS and CDR2 YFSETQ. CDR3 length: 15 amino acids. V lost 4 bases and J lost 1, with 14 bases in between. The CDR3 sequence: CASSRTGTPNTEAFF. The DNA of the CDR3 is TGCGCCAGCAGCCGGACCGGGACTCCGAACACTGAAGCTTTCTTT.

This chain connects TRBV14 to TRBJ2-7; TRBD2 matches 7 bases. The V gene end was trimmed by 3 bases and the J gene end by 6 bases; junction bases not matched to a gene: 11. The V gene's germline CDR1 is SGHDN and CDR2 FVKESK. The CDR3 consists of 15 residues. The CDR3 bases are TGTGCCAGCAGCCACCAGCGGGACGGATCGCTCGAGCAGTACTTC. Translating gives CASSHQRDGSLEQYF.

This clone has only a few counts. The chain uses TRBV7-3 and TRBJ1-2; possible D gene TRBD1, 5 bases. The CDR3 spans 13 residues. The germline V gene has CDR1 SGHTA and CDR2 FQGTGA. V dropped 5 bases and J dropped 1 base, with 8 bases sitting between them. CDR3 bases: TGTGCCAGCAGCGACAGCGGTAACTATGGCTACACCTTC. Translated: CASSDSGNYGYTF.

The chain combines TRBV18 with TRBJ2-7, with D unclear. Trimming removed 3 bases from V and 5 bases from J, with 8 bases in between. CDR3 length: 12 amino acids. CDR1 and CDR2 (germline): KGHSH, LQKENI. In DNA form, the CDR3 reads TGTGCCAGCTCACCTGCAGAAAACGAGCAGTACTTC. It codes for CASSPAENEQYF.

This rearrangement joins TRBV5-8 to TRBJ2-3, with D unclear. The V end lost 0 bases, the J end lost 2 bases, and 7 bases lay between the germline ends. The CDR3 has 14 amino acids. The germline V gene encodes CDR1 SGHTS and CDR2 YDEGEE. CDR3 amino acids: CASSLGSFTDTQYF. For the CDR3, the DNA is TGTGCCAGCAGCTTGGGCAGCTTCACAGATACGCAGTATTTT.

The CDR3 nucleotides read TGTGCCAGCAGAAGCGGGACCTACGAGCAGTACTTC. Amino acid sequence: CASRSGTYEQYF. The chain couples TRBV2 to TRBJ2-7; TRBD2 matches at 7 bases. Germline CDR1 SNHLY, CDR2 FYNNEI. The V segment lost 6 bases and the J segment 2 bases; nucleotides outside the gene matches: 1. This CDR3 is 12 amino acids long.

This sequence joins TRBV30 and TRBJ1-2; 7 bases are shared with TRBD1. This CDR3 has 16 residues. The V gene end was trimmed by 5 bases and the J gene end by 4 bases; junction bases not matched to a gene: 16. Germline CDR1 GTSNPN, CDR2 SVGIG (reference sequence). CDR3 nucleotide sequence: TGTGCCTGGCAAGCATCGACGAGGGGGCCTAGCTATGGCTACACCTTC. It encodes CAWQASTRGPSYGYTF.

This chain connects TRBV5-1 to TRBJ2-7; TRBD2 is a possible D gene (6 bases). The CDR3 length is 15 residues. Germline lookup yields CDR1 SGHRS and CDR2 YFSETQ. Trimming took 1 base from V and 5 from J, leaving 16 bases between them. The CDR3 loop reads CASSLQAGRSHEQYF. Here the CDR3 DNA reads TGCGCCAGCAGCTTGCAGGCAGGGAGGTCCCACGAGCAGTACTTC.

The DNA for the CDR3 is TGTGCCAGCAGCTTAGCGGGGCATCCGGAGTACACTGAAGCTTTCTTT. Residues: CASSLAGHPEYTEAFF. J is TRBJ1-1 and V is TRBV7-8; D is possibly TRBD1 (5 bases). V shed 0 bases and J shed 3 bases, with 14 bases lying between them. Germline lookup yields CDR1 SGHVS and CDR2 FQNEAQ. This CDR3 has 16 amino acids.

V is TRBV28 and J is TRBJ1-2; D is unresolved. The germline CDR1 and CDR2 sequences are MDHEN and SYDVKM. Trimming removed 8 bases at V and 4 bases at J, with 5 bases between. The CDR3 sequence is 10 residues long. CDR3: CASGPYGYTF. The CDR3, as DNA: TGTGCCAGCGGCCCCTATGGCTACACCTTC.

The table lists this clone with a few counts. This chain uses TRBV7-2 with TRBJ2-3; TRBD1 is a possible D gene (6 bases). The germline V and J ends were trimmed by 5 bases and 2 bases, with 11 bases remaining between them. CDR3 length equals 14 residues. CDR1 is SGHTA and CDR2 is FQGNSA in the germline V gene. CDR3 bases: TGTGCCAGCAGCATTACAGGGTTCACAGATACGCAGTATTTT. Its protein is CASSITGFTDTQYF.

The chain is built from TRBV5-1 and TRBJ1-1; 7 nucleotides match TRBD1. The trim removed 3 bases at V and 4 bases at J, leaving 6 bases unmatched. Germline values: CDR1 SGHRS, CDR2 YFSETQ. The CDR3 sequence is 14 residues long. The CDR3 DNA reads as TGCGCCAGCAGCTCTGGACAGGTTGCCACTGAAGCTTTCTTT. It is translated as CASSSGQVATEAFF.

V gene TRBV7-9 combines with J gene TRBJ2-3; 7 bases are shared with TRBD1. The germline CDR1 and CDR2 sequences are SEHNR and FQNEAQ (reference sequence). The CDR3 is 14 residues long. V was clipped by 6 bases and J by 6 bases; unmatched bases: 9. In DNA, the CDR3 is TGTGCCAGCAGTTTGGACAGGACATACGATACGCAGTATTTT. Translating gives CASSLDRTYDTQYF. The complete variable domain, with remaining parts taken from reference TRBV7-9 and TRBJ2-3, reads DTGVSQNPRHKITKRGQNVTFRCDPISEHNRLYWYRQTLGQGPEFLTYFQNEAQLEKSRLLSDRFSAERPKGSFSTLEIQRTEQGDSAMYLCASSLDRTYDTQYFGPGTRLTVL.

This chain uses TRBV7-9 with TRBJ2-7, with D tentatively TRBD2 (6 bases). Trimming cost V 0 bases and J 2 bases, with 17 bases left between them. CDR1 SEHNR and CDR2 FQNEAQ come from the germline V gene (reference sequence). The CDR3 has 17 residues. Written as DNA, the CDR3 is TGTGCCAGCAGCTTAGCCGGGGGACTGGGAAACACCTACGAGCAGTACTTC. Translating it yields CASSLAGGLGNTYEQYF.

The chain couples TRBV6-1 to TRBJ2-3, with no clear D. This CDR3 is built from 15 residues. V lost 6 bases to trimming and J lost 2 bases, with 15 bases between them. Germline loops: CDR1 MNHNS, CDR2 SASEGT. CDR3 in amino acids: CASRPGPRLTDTQYF. For the CDR3, the DNA is TGTGCCAGCAGACCGGGCCCACGTCTCACAGATACGCAGTATTTT.

This chain connects TRBV11-2 to TRBJ2-7, with TRBD2 identical over 9 bases. CDR1 and CDR2 from the germline V gene are SGHAT and FQNNGV. The CDR3 consists of 16 residues. Trimming at V came to 3 bases and at J to 6 bases, leaving 12 bases not matched to a gene. CDR3 protein: CASSFRTGTSFREQYF. CDR3 nucleotide sequence: TGTGCCAGCAGCTTTCGTACCGGGACTAGCTTTCGCGAGCAGTACTTC.

The genes are TRBV5-1 and TRBJ1-4, with D maybe TRBD1 (6 bases). The germline CDR1 and CDR2 sequences are SGHRS and YFSETQ. V was shortened by 1 base and J by 5 bases, with 9 bases between the two germline ends. The CDR3 contains 14 residues. CDR3 in amino acids: CASSLTGKNEKLFF. In DNA, the CDR3 is TGCGCCAGCAGCTTGACAGGGAAAAATGAAAAACTGTTTTTT.

This chain uses TRBV19 with TRBJ2-1; D is possibly TRBD2 (5 bases). CDR1 and CDR2 from the germline V gene are LNHDA and SQIVND (reference sequence). The CDR3 totals 16 residues. V gave up 2 bases and J gave up 0 bases, with 11 bases separating them. The CDR3 loop reads CASSILALASYNEQFF. In DNA, the CDR3 is TGTGCCAGTAGTATACTAGCTTTGGCCTCCTACAATGAGCAGTTCTTC. Full variable domain (remainder filled in from reference TRBV19 and TRBJ2-1): DGGITQSPKYLFRKEGQNVTLSCEQNLNHDAMYWYRQDPGQGLRLIYYSQIVNDFQKGDIAEGYSVSREKKESFPLTVTSAQKNPTAFYLCASSILALASYNEQFFGPGTRLTVL.

The chain couples TRBV5-1 to TRBJ1-3; 11 bases map to TRBD1. The CDR3 is 14 amino acids. Germline CDR1 reads SGHRS; CDR2 reads YFSETQ. Trimming cost V 4 bases and J 6 bases; bases outside gene matches: 3. Here the CDR3 reads CASSRDRGANTIYF. The CDR3 DNA follows: TGCGCCAGCAGCCGGGACAGGGGGGCAAACACCATATATTTT.